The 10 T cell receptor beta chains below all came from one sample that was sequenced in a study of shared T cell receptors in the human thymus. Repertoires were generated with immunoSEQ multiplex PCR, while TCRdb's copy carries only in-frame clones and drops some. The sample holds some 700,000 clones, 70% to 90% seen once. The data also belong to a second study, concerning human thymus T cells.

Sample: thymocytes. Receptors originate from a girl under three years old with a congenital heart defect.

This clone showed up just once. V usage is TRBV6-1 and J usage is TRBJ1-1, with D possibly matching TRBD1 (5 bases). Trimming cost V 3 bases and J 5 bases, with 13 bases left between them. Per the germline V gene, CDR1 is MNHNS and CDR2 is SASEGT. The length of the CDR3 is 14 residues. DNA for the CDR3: TGTGCCAGCAGTGATAGGGGCAGAAGGACTGAAGCTTTCTTT. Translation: CASSDRGRRTEAFF.

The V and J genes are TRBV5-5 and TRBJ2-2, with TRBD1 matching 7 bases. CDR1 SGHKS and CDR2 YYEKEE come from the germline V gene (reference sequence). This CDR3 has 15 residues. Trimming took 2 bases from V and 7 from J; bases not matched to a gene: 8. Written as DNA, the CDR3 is TGTGCCAGCAGCTTTGGGCAGGGGGTGGACGGGGAGCTGTTTTTT. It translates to CASSFGQGVDGELFF.

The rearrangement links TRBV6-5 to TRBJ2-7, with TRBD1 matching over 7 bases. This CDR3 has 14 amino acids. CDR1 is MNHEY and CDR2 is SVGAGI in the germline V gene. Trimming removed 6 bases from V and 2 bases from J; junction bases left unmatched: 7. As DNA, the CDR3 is TGTGCCAGCAGGCTTACGACAGGGCCCTACGAGCAGTACTTC. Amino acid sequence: CASRLTTGPYEQYF.

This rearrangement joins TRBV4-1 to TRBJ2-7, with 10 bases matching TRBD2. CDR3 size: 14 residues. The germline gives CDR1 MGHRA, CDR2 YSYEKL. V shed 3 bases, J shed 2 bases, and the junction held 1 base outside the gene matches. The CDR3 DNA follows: TGCGCCAGCAGCCATCTAGCGGGGGCCTACGAGCAGTACTTC. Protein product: CASSHLAGAYEQYF.

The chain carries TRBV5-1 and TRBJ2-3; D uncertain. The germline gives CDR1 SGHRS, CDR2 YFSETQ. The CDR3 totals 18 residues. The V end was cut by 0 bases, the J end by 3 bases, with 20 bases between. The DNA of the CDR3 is TGCGCCAGCAGCTTGGATCTTACCCCTAATCCTAGGACAGATACGCAGTATTTT. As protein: CASSLDLTPNPRTDTQYF.

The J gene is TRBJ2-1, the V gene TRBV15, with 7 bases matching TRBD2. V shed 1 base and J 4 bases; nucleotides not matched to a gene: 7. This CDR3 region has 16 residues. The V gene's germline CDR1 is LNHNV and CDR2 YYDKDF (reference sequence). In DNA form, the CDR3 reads TGTGCCACCAGCAGAGGCCGGGACTATAGATACAATGAGCAGTTCTTC. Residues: CATSRGRDYRYNEQFF.

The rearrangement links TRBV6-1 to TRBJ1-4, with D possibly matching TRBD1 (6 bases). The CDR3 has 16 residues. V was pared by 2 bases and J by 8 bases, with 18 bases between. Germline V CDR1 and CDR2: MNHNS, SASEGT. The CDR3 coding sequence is TGTGCCAGCAGTGAAAGCAGGACAGCTAGTATGGAAAAACTGTTTTTT. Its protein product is CASSESRTASMEKLFF.

The CDR3 is CASGAAYGYTF. As DNA, the CDR3 is TGTGCCAGCGGGGCTGCTTATGGCTACACCTTC. This chain uses TRBV2 with TRBJ1-2; D possibly corresponds to TRBD1 (5 bases). Between the trimmed V and J ends, which lost 8 bases and 5 bases, there was a span of 9 bases. The length of the CDR3 is 11 residues. Per germline, CDR1 SNHLY and CDR2 FYNNEI.

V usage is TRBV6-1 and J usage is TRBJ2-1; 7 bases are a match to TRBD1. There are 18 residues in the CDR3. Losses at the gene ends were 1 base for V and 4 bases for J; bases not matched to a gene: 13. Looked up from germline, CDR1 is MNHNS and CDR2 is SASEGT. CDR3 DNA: TGTGCCAGCAGTGAAGTGGGACCGGGACAGAGGTTTTACAATGAGCAGTTCTTC. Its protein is CASSEVGPGQRFYNEQFF.

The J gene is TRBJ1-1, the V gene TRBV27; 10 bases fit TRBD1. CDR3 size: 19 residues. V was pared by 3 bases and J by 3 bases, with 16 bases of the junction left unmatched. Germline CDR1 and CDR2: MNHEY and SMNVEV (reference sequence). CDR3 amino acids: CASSFFRVRPGQGHTEAFF. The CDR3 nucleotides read TGTGCCAGCAGTTTTTTTCGGGTGCGGCCGGGACAGGGGCACACTGAAGCTTTCTTT.